These 29 T cell receptor beta chains were sequenced from one sample in a study of CD8 T cells in ankylosing spondylitis. A single record per CDR3 protein comes from TCRdb applying MiXCR to the 5' RACE reads. The sample records 250,000 to 350,000 distinct CDR3 sequences, less than 25% being singletons. The sequenced sample was blood, either unsorted or a sorted T cell fraction (not recorded which). The receptors derive from a female donor with ankylosing spondylitis or in good health (not recorded which).

This clonotype was counted at least ten times. As DNA, the CDR3 is TGTGCCAGCAGCCCTAGAACAGGGGGCATCGAGCAGTACTTC. This translates into CASSPRTGGIEQYF. The chain links TRBV7-2 to TRBJ2-7; the match to TRBD1 covers 9 bases. The CDR3 is 14 residues long. The V gene's germline CDR1 is SGHTA and CDR2 FQGNSA. With 5 bases clipped from V and 6 bases from J, the junction kept 8 bases outside the gene matches.

This sequence joins TRBV15 and TRBJ2-5; D gene unclear. The CDR3 extends over 14 amino acids. V shed 0 bases and J shed 5 bases, with 10 bases lying between them. Per the germline V gene, CDR1 is LNHNV and CDR2 is YYDKDF (reference sequence). CDR3 amino acids: CATSRDIIGETQYF. DNA of the CDR3: TGTGCCACCAGCAGAGACATAATTGGGGAGACCCAGTACTTC.

J is TRBJ2-7 and V is TRBV20-1, with D possibly being TRBD1 (6 bases). From germline, CDR1 is DFQATT and CDR2 SNEGSKA (reference sequence). Trimming removed 6 bases from V and 5 bases from J, with 20 bases in between. The CDR3 totals 14 residues. CDR3 DNA sequence: TGCAGTGCAGAGCTGCAGGGGAATTCGCACGAGCAGTACTTC. Encoded protein: CSAELQGNSHEQYF.

This clonotype came up many times. The chain is built from TRBV24-1 and TRBJ2-2; possible D gene TRBD1, 5 bases. The CDR3 runs to 16 residues. Germline V gene sequence: CDR1 KGHDR, CDR2 SFDVKD. Trimming left V 2 bases short and J 2 bases short, with 11 bases between. CDR3 nucleotides: TGTGCCACCAGTGATTCCTCGACAGATAACACCGGGGAGCTGTTTTTT. It yields the protein CATSDSSTDNTGELFF.

The chain has TRBV29-1 and TRBJ1-2, with a possible D match to TRBD1 (5 bases). In germline, CDR1 is SQVTM, CDR2 ANQGSEA. The CDR3 has 12 residues. V lost 3 bases and J lost 6, with 11 bases in between. The CDR3 reads CSVDGPRDGYTF. The CDR3 bases are TGCAGCGTTGATGGACCCAGGGATGGCTACACCTTC. The entire variable domain, with the rest obtained from reference TRBV29-1 and TRBJ1-2, is as follows: SAVISQKPSRDICQRGTSLTIQCQVDSQVTMMFWYRQQPGQSLTLIATANQGSEATYESGFVIDKFPISRPNLTFSTLTVSNMSPEDSSIYLCSVDGPRDGYTFGSGTRLTVV.

The chain uses TRBV29-1 and TRBJ1-2; no reliable D call. Trimming cost V 4 bases and J 8 bases, with 11 bases left between them. CDR3 length equals 11 residues. Germline CDR1 reads SQVTM; CDR2 reads ANQGSEA. CDR3 nucleotide sequence: TGCAGCGTTGTGGCAGGACGCGGCTACACCTTC. Protein: CSVVAGRGYTF. The full variable domain, in which reference TRBV29-1 and TRBJ1-2 provide the parts outside the CDR3, is SAVISQKPSRDICQRGTSLTIQCQVDSQVTMMFWYRQQPGQSLTLIATANQGSEATYESGFVIDKFPISRPNLTFSTLTVSNMSPEDSSIYLCSVVAGRGYTFGSGTRLTVV.

The chain is built from TRBV6-6 and TRBJ2-7, with 7 positions matching TRBD1. Per the germline V gene, CDR1 is MNHNY and CDR2 is SVGAGI (reference sequence). This CDR3 is 13 amino acids long. V was clipped by 10 bases and J by 4 bases; unmatched bases: 10. The CDR3 nucleotides are TGTGCCACCAACCGGGACAGCTCATACGAGCAGTACTTC. It specifies CATNRDSSYEQYF.

This clonotype has just a few counts. The genes are TRBV19 and TRBJ1-1; D gene ambiguous. Germline-derived CDR1 and CDR2 are LNHDA and SQIVND (reference sequence). The V and J ends lost 3 bases and 9 bases respectively, with 11 bases between them. This CDR3 spans 12 amino acids. CDR3 in DNA: TGTGCCAGTAGTATCCGGGGAAGCCAAGCTTTCTTT. It encodes CASSIRGSQAFF.

This chain uses TRBV6-5 with TRBJ1-1, with D unclear. V was trimmed by 2 bases and J by 4 bases, leaving 11 bases between them. The germline V gene encodes CDR1 MNHEY and CDR2 SVGAGI. This CDR3 region has 14 residues. CDR3 coding DNA: TGTGCCAGCAGTTACGGCGGGAGAGGCACTGAAGCTTTCTTT. Residues: CASSYGGRGTEAFF.

The chain combines TRBV20-1 with TRBJ2-7; TRBD2 matches at 15 bases. This CDR3 is 16 amino acids long. With V trimmed by 3 bases and J by 5 bases, 8 bases remained unmatched. CDR1 and CDR2 from the germline V gene are DFQATT and SNEGSKA (reference sequence). The CDR3 sequence: CSARSGLAGGANEQYF. The CDR3 DNA reads as TGCAGTGCTAGGTCCGGACTAGCGGGAGGGGCGAACGAGCAGTACTTC.

V gene TRBV5-6 combines with J gene TRBJ1-6; D gene unclear. The CDR3 has 15 amino acids. The V end was cut by 6 bases, the J end by 7 bases, with 17 bases between. From germline, CDR1 is SGHDT and CDR2 YYEEEE. CDR3 region: CASTRRAFPNSPLHF. The DNA for the CDR3 is TGTGCCAGCACCCGAAGGGCTTTCCCGAATTCACCCCTCCACTTT.

This chain links TRBV7-6 with TRBJ2-1; 10 nucleotides agree with TRBD2. CDR1 and CDR2 from the germline V gene are SGHVS and FNYEAQ. V dropped 5 bases and J dropped 6; count of bases not matched to a gene: 4. CDR3 length: 14 amino acids. CDR3 sequence: CASSQGLAFNEQFF. The CDR3 DNA is TGTGCCAGCAGCCAGGGACTAGCGTTCAATGAGCAGTTCTTC.

The gene calls are TRBV11-2 and TRBJ1-1; no definite D call. Deletions cut 5 bases from V and 4 bases from J, with 20 bases between. Germline-derived CDR1 and CDR2 are SGHAT and FQNNGV. The CDR3 consists of 16 residues. CDR3 loop: CASSPRGGDLVTEAFF. CDR3 DNA: TGTGCCAGCAGCCCTAGAGGCGGTGATCTGGTCACTGAAGCTTTCTTT.

Only a few counts were recorded for this clonotype. V is TRBV7-2 and J is TRBJ2-4; 8 nucleotides align to TRBD2. The V segment lost 2 bases and the J segment 8 bases; nucleotides outside the gene matches: 2. This CDR3 is 13 amino acids long. From germline, CDR1 is SGHTA and CDR2 FQGNSA. CDR3 sequence reads: CASSLKAGDIQYF. For the CDR3, the DNA is TGTGCCAGCAGCTTAAAAGCGGGAGACATTCAGTACTTC.

This clonotype came up a few times. The chain is built from TRBV10-3 and TRBJ2-7, with TRBD1 identical over 11 bases. The CDR3 length is 14 residues. V was clipped by 8 bases and J by 0 bases; unmatched bases: 3. Germline loops: CDR1 ENHRY, CDR2 SYGVKD. The CDR3 sequence is CAIGGTGGSYEQYF. The CDR3 DNA sequence: TGTGCCATCGGCGGGACAGGGGGCTCCTACGAGCAGTACTTC.

This clonotype turned up a few times. The rearrangement joins TRBV6-2 or TRBV6-3 to TRBJ2-1; D may correspond to TRBD1 or TRBD2 (5 bases each). Trimming removed 2 bases at V and 8 bases at J, with 10 bases between. The CDR3 length is 13 residues. The germline CDR1 and CDR2 sequences are MNHEY and SVGEGT. CDR3 residues: CASSYRDPDEQFF. CDR3 DNA: TGTGCCAGCAGTTACCGGGACCCGGATGAGCAGTTCTTC.

In this sample, this clonotype turned up a few times. The chain is built from TRBV6-2 or TRBV6-3 and TRBJ2-7; D is undetermined. This CDR3 has 16 amino acids. Germline-derived CDR1 and CDR2 are MNHEY and SVGEGT. Trimming removed 6 bases at V and 2 bases at J, with 20 bases between. The CDR3 coding sequence is TGTGCCAGCAGCCAGGCCTCCGGGTCGTGGGCCTACGAGCAGTACTTC. Amino acid sequence: CASSQASGSWAYEQYF.

This clonotype has only a few counts. This CDR3 is CASSLVDRDTGELFF. CDR3 in DNA: TGCGCCAGCAGCTTGGTCGACCGAGACACCGGGGAGCTGTTTTTT. The chain has TRBV5-1 and TRBJ2-2; D call uncertain. Germline values: CDR1 SGHRS, CDR2 YFSETQ. This CDR3 region has 15 residues. The V gene lost 0 bases and the J gene lost 3 bases, with 9 bases spanning the gap.

This clonotype was counted a few times. This rearrangement joins TRBV20-1 to TRBJ2-3; 10 bases are shared with TRBD2. Trimming removed 0 bases from V and 6 bases from J; junction bases left unmatched: 9. CDR3 length: 16 residues. The germline CDR1 and CDR2 sequences are DFQATT and SNEGSKA (reference sequence). CDR3 protein: CSARDQSGRARDTQYF. CDR3 DNA: TGCAGTGCTAGAGATCAGAGCGGGAGGGCCCGTGATACGCAGTATTTT.

This clonotype showed up just a few times. The chain carries TRBV7-9 and TRBJ2-5, with D possibly matching TRBD2 (5 bases). Germline V gene lookup returns CDR1 SEHNR and CDR2 FQNEAQ (reference sequence). This CDR3 contains 14 residues. V lost 5 bases to trimming and J lost 9 bases, with 19 bases between them. DNA for the CDR3: TGTGCCAGCAGCGTGTATCGGGATCATCAACCCCAGTACTTC. Translation: CASSVYRDHQPQYF.

This clonotype appeared many times. The J gene is TRBJ1-1, the V gene TRBV20-1; D not certain. This CDR3 spans 12 amino acids. V gave up 1 base and J gave up 3 bases, with 6 bases separating them. Germline V CDR1 and CDR2: DFQATT, SNEGSKA (reference sequence). This CDR3 is CSARVWDTEAFF. The CDR3 DNA follows: TGCAGTGCTAGAGTGTGGGACACTGAAGCTTTCTTT.

This sequence joins TRBV7-2 and TRBJ1-3; D possibly corresponds to TRBD1 (5 bases). Germline CDR1 SGHTA, CDR2 FQGNSA. The CDR3 runs 14 residues. V dropped 5 bases and J dropped 10 bases, with 18 bases sitting between them. The CDR3 loop is CASSPRAGLGTIYF. The CDR3, as DNA: TGTGCCAGCAGCCCCAGGGCAGGGTTAGGAACCATATATTTT. Full variable domain (rest looked up from reference TRBV7-2 and TRBJ1-3): GAGVSQSPSNKVTEKGKDVELRCDPISGHTALYWYRQSLGQGLEFLIYFQGNSAPDKSGLPSDRFSAERTGGSVSTLTIQRTQQEDSAVYLCASSPRAGLGTIYFGEGSWLTVV.

This clonotype was recorded at least ten times. The chain couples TRBV29-1 to TRBJ1-1; D is unresolved. Trimming pared 1 base from V and 3 bases from J, leaving 3 bases between. This CDR3 spans 11 amino acids. Per germline, CDR1 SQVTM and CDR2 ANQGSEA. The chain's CDR3 is CSVEVDTEAFF. CDR3 nucleotide sequence: TGCAGCGTTGAAGTGGACACTGAAGCTTTCTTT.

The gene calls are TRBV20-1 and TRBJ2-7, with 7 bases identical to TRBD1. Losses at the gene ends were 6 bases for V and 4 bases for J; bases not matched to a gene: 6. The CDR3 contains 12 residues. Germline loops: CDR1 DFQATT, CDR2 SNEGSKA (reference sequence). The CDR3, as DNA: TGCAGTGCAACGGGACAGAAGTACGAGCAGTACTTC. Protein sequence: CSATGQKYEQYF.

The chain has TRBV7-9 and TRBJ2-1; 14 bases align to TRBD2. The CDR3 extends over 15 amino acids. V lost 10 bases, J lost 5 bases, and 7 bases stayed unmatched. CDR1 is SEHNR and CDR2 is FQNEAQ in the germline V gene (reference sequence). CDR3 in amino acids: CATASTSGRDNEQFF. CDR3 bases: TGTGCCACCGCGTCGACTAGCGGGAGGGACAATGAGCAGTTCTTC.

This clonotype has more than one count but fewer than ten. The chain uses TRBV20-1 and TRBJ2-7; a weak D match, TRBD1 (5 bases). Germline CDR1 DFQATT, CDR2 SNEGSKA (reference sequence). CDR3 length: 13 amino acids. Trimming stripped 5 bases from V and 0 bases from J, with 11 bases between. DNA for the CDR3: TGCAGTGCTCCAGGGAAGAGCTCCTACGAGCAGTACTTC. The encoded protein is CSAPGKSSYEQYF.

The chain links TRBV11-1 to TRBJ2-5; perhaps TRBD1 as D (5 bases). Looked up from germline, CDR1 is SGHAT and CDR2 is FQDESV (reference sequence). This CDR3 is built from 14 residues. V lost 5 bases and J 2 bases, leaving 12 bases between the germline ends. The CDR3 sequence: CASSPAGWQETQYF. The CDR3 coding sequence is TGTGCCAGCAGCCCTGCAGGGTGGCAAGAGACCCAGTACTTC.

The rearrangement joins TRBV7-6 to TRBJ2-7; no definite D call. The germline CDR1 and CDR2 sequences are SGHVS and FNYEAQ. V lost 2 bases, J lost 7 bases, and 12 bases lay in between. CDR3 length: 13 amino acids. CDR3 sequence: CASSLKLEGEQYF. The CDR3 DNA sequence: TGTGCCAGCAGCTTAAAACTTGAAGGGGAGCAGTACTTC.

The rearrangement links TRBV7-2 to TRBJ2-1; 9 bases are shared with TRBD1. Germline loops: CDR1 SGHTA, CDR2 FQGNSA. The CDR3 is made up of 17 amino acids. With V trimmed by 5 bases and J by 4 bases, 12 bases remained unmatched. This CDR3 reads CASSPAPTGGAYNEQFF. CDR3 DNA: TGTGCCAGCAGCCCCGCGCCGACAGGGGGAGCATACAATGAGCAGTTCTTC.